A single sample gave rise to the 12 T cell receptor beta chains below, sequenced in a study of T cell responses to AZD1222 COVID-19 vaccine. Sequenced by immunoSEQ multiplex PCR; TCRdb stores in-frame clones only, minus some. Of tens of thousands of clones detected, around 87% appear once; the ten largest clones hold around 19%. The sample was peripheral blood, taken 28 days after the second AZD1222 dose. The receptor set was obtained from an adult who received the AZD1222 COVID-19 vaccine.

This rearrangement joins TRBV28 to TRBJ1-2; D is ambiguous. CDR3 length: 13 amino acids. Per the germline V gene, CDR1 is MDHEN and CDR2 is SYDVKM. V was clipped by 5 bases and J by 7 bases, with 14 bases between them. The DNA of the CDR3 is TGTGCCAGCAGTATTAAGGTGCCGCCTGGCTACACCTTC. This codes for CASSIKVPPGYTF.

The chain links TRBV2 to TRBJ1-2; D might be TRBD1 (5 bases). Germline V CDR1 and CDR2: SNHLY, FYNNEI. CDR3 length: 14 residues. V gave up 3 bases and J gave up 4 bases, with 12 bases separating them. The CDR3 DNA reads as TGTGCCAGCAGTGAGAACAGGCCTTCCTATGGCTACACCTTC. It is translated as CASSENRPSYGYTF.

The V call is TRBV9, the J call TRBJ2-2, with 7 bases identical to TRBD1. V was pared by 0 bases and J by 6 bases, with 5 bases of the junction left unmatched. This CDR3 is built from 15 residues. Germline V gene data show CDR1 as SGDLS and CDR2 as YYNGEE. In DNA, the CDR3 is TGTGCCAGCAGCGTAGCGACAGGGATGGCCGGGGAGCTGTTTTTT. It specifies CASSVATGMAGELFF.

The V call is TRBV19, the J call TRBJ1-1; D is perhaps TRBD1 (5 bases). V was trimmed by 1 base and J by 4 bases, leaving 10 bases between them. The CDR3 runs 14 residues. Germline V gene sequence: CDR1 LNHDA, CDR2 SQIVND (reference sequence). The chain's CDR3 is CASSIARAGTEAFF. In DNA, the CDR3 is TGTGCCAGTAGTATAGCCAGGGCCGGCACTGAAGCTTTCTTT.

The rearrangement joins TRBV30 to TRBJ1-2; D is unresolved. In germline, CDR1 is GTSNPN, CDR2 SVGIG (reference sequence). The length of the CDR3 is 15 residues. Trimming stripped 0 bases from V and 4 bases from J, with 15 bases between. CDR3 sequence (DNA): TGTGCCTGGAGTGTGGTCCAGGACGGCCGCTATGGCTACACCTTC. This gives the protein CAWSVVQDGRYGYTF. The full variable domain, rest sourced from reference TRBV30 and TRBJ1-2, is SQTIHQWPATLVQPVGSPLSLECTVEGTSNPNLYWYRQAAGRGLQLLFYSVGIGQISSEVPQNLSASRPQDRQFILSSKKLLLSDSGFYLCAWSVVQDGRYGYTFGSGTRLTVV.

The chain joins TRBV5-1 to TRBJ1-2, with 8 bases identical to TRBD1. V gave up 0 bases and J gave up 5 bases; unmatched junction bases: 6. Germline CDR1 and CDR2: SGHRS and YFSETQ. The CDR3 runs to 15 residues. CDR3 protein: CASSLGGTGDYGYTF. The CDR3 DNA sequence: TGCGCCAGCAGCTTGGGGGGGACAGGTGATTATGGCTACACCTTC.

This clone was counted only a few times. Other DNA sequences from this sample encode an identical CDR3 as well. V is TRBV5-4 and J is TRBJ1-5; no clear D gene. Germline CDR1 and CDR2: SGHNT and YYREEE (reference sequence). V was shortened by 4 bases and J by 5 bases, with 10 bases between the two germline ends. This CDR3 region has 13 residues. CDR3 bases: TGTGCCAGCAGCCTCGGCGGGGATCAGCCCCAGCATTTT. Translation: CASSLGGDQPQHF.

The V call is TRBV4-2, the J call TRBJ2-5, with 11 positions matching TRBD2. The junction had 0 bases not matched to a gene; V was cut back by 1 base and J by 5 bases. CDR3 size: 14 residues. CDR1 and CDR2 from the germline V gene are LGHNA and YNFKEQ. The CDR3 DNA follows: TGTGCCAGCAGCCAAGGACTAGCGGGGGAGACCCAGTACTTC. Encoded protein: CASSQGLAGETQYF.

The chain employs TRBV28 and TRBJ1-5; tentatively, D is TRBD1 (6 bases). The germline gives CDR1 MDHEN, CDR2 SYDVKM. V lost 1 base and J lost 5, with 9 bases in between. This CDR3 contains 14 residues. Here the CDR3 reads CASSLFRGYQPQHF. The CDR3 bases are TGTGCCAGCAGTTTATTCAGGGGTTATCAGCCCCAGCATTTT.

In its sample, this clone was seen a few times. This chain joins TRBV25-1 and TRBJ2-7; possible D gene TRBD2, 6 bases. CDR1 and CDR2 (germline): MGHDK, SYGVNS. The CDR3 loop spans 13 amino acids. The V end lost 3 bases, the J end lost 6 bases, and 12 bases lay between the germline ends. The CDR3 bases are TGTGCCAGCAGTGATCTGATCGGGGGCGAGCAGTACTTC. It yields the protein CASSDLIGGEQYF.

The chain is built from TRBV19 and TRBJ1-4, with D possibly matching TRBD1 (6 bases). The CDR3 loop spans 13 amino acids. Germline assignment: CDR1 LNHDA and CDR2 SQIVND (reference sequence). V lost 9 bases, J lost 5 bases, and 13 bases lay in between. CDR3 loop: CASQQGENEKLFF. In nucleotides, the CDR3 is TGTGCCAGCCAACAGGGAGAGAATGAAAAACTGTTTTTT. The variable domain in full, completed from reference TRBV19 and TRBJ1-4, reads DGGITQSPKYLFRKEGQNVTLSCEQNLNHDAMYWYRQDPGQGLRLIYYSQIVNDFQKGDIAEGYSVSREKKESFPLTVTSAQKNPTAFYLCASQQGENEKLFFGSGTQLSVL.

The table lists this clone with a count of one. This CDR3 reads CASPEGAFSPYEQYF. CDR3 nucleotides: TGTGCCAGCCCCGAGGGGGCTTTTTCCCCCTACGAGCAGTACTTC. This rearrangement joins TRBV27 to TRBJ2-7; 7 bases are a match to TRBD1. V lost 8 bases and J lost 2; bases outside the gene matches: 12. The CDR3 consists of 15 residues. Germline values: CDR1 MNHEY, CDR2 SMNVEV (reference sequence).